This T cell receptor beta chain emerged from a study of T cell repertoires in cytomegalovirus infection. Overall study context: In the study, CMV epitopes included recently identified HLA-C-restricted and well-studied HLA-B-restricted ones. Study-wide points: The ex vivo response was dominated by HLA-C-restricted CMV-specific TCR beta clonotypes. Carriers of CMV and the relevant HLA type were discriminated by public TCR beta frequency.

Notes on this clonotype: Its antigen is as yet unknown.

TCRdb reprocessed the reads with MiXCR, giving one entry per CDR3 protein. The repertoire holds some 800,000 distinct CDR3 sequences, with about 33% as singletons. Trimming left V 2 bases short and J 7 bases short, with 11 bases between. CDR1 LNHDA and CDR2 SQIVND come from the germline V gene (reference sequence). The CDR3 consists of 13 residues. The sequence came from a human donor in good health (CMV status not recorded). Some clones in this sample may be carry-over from other donors' samples. The rearrangement links TRBV19 to TRBJ1-2; perhaps TRBD1 as D (5 bases). The source material was cultured CD8+ T cells from PBMCs, sampled from culture after CMV antigen stimulation. DNA of the CDR3: TGTGCCAGTAGTATAATGCAGGGAAGTGGCTACACCTTC. It yields the protein CASSIMQGSGYTF.